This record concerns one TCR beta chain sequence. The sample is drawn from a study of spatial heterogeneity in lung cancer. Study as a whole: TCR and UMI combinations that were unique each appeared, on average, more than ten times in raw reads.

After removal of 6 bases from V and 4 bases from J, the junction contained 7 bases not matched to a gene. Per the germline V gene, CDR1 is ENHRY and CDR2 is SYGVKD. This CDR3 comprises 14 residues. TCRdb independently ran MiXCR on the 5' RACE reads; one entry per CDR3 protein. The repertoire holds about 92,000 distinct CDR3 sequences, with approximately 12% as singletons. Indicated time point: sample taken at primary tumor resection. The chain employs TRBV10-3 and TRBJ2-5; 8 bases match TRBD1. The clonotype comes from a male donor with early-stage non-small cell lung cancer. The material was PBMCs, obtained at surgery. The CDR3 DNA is TGTGCCATCAGGGCGGACAGGGCTGGAGAGACCCAGTACTTC. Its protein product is CAIRADRAGETQYF.